This entry lists 22 T cell receptor beta chains sequenced from one sample in a study of blood T cell repertoires in COVID-19. The table came from immunoSEQ multiplex PCR; TCRdb's copy has only in-frame clones and leaves some out. The sample includes 300,000 to 450,000 clones, around 84% of them seen just once. The sample was peripheral blood. The receptors stem from a woman aged 18-30 years with acute or convalescent COVID-19.

This chain connects TRBV6-5 to TRBJ2-3; D uncertain. CDR1 is MNHEY, CDR2 SVGAGI, per germline. V was shortened by 8 bases and J by 1 base, with 10 bases between the two germline ends. The CDR3 spans 13 residues. The CDR3 region has the DNA TGTGCCAGCCAAGGTGCGGGCACAGATACGCAGTATTTT. Translated: CASQGAGTDTQYF.

The gene calls are TRBV11-2 and TRBJ2-2; D unclear. CDR3 length equals 12 residues. V was shortened by 6 bases and J by 4 bases, with 6 bases between the two germline ends. The germline V gene encodes CDR1 SGHAT and CDR2 FQNNGV. CDR3 protein: CASRPGTGELFF. Here the CDR3 DNA reads TGTGCCAGCAGGCCAGGCACCGGGGAGCTGTTTTTT.

V usage is TRBV28 and J usage is TRBJ2-7; D may be TRBD1 (6 bases). V was trimmed by 1 base and J by 7 bases, leaving 17 bases between them. Per the germline V gene, CDR1 is MDHEN and CDR2 is SYDVKM. CDR3 size: 15 residues. CDR3 loop: CASSLFRTALGEQYF. The CDR3 region has the DNA TGTGCCAGCAGTTTATTCCGGACAGCCTTGGGTGAGCAGTACTTC.

The chain carries TRBV18 and TRBJ1-3, with 8 positions matching TRBD1. The length of the CDR3 is 15 residues. Germline V gene data show CDR1 as KGHSH and CDR2 as LQKENI. V lost 3 bases to trimming and J lost 2 bases; unmatched junction nucleotides: 3. CDR3 in amino acids: CASSPGQVAGNTIYF. CDR3 nucleotides: TGTGCCAGCTCACCGGGACAGGTAGCTGGAAACACCATATATTTT.

The chain combines TRBV6-5 with TRBJ1-2; no firm D call. Germline loops: CDR1 MNHEY, CDR2 SVGAGI. Between the trimmed V and J ends, which lost 4 bases and 9 bases, there was a span of 9 bases. This CDR3 comprises 11 residues. The CDR3 spells CASSSQDRYTF. In nucleotides, the CDR3 is TGTGCCAGCAGTTCCCAGGATCGCTACACCTTC.

The J gene is TRBJ1-4, the V gene TRBV6-2 or TRBV6-3; D unclear. V was cut by 4 bases and J by 5 bases, with 14 bases left in between. Germline values: CDR1 MNHEY, CDR2 SVGEGT. The CDR3 covers 15 residues. The CDR3: CASSSADSLNEKLFF. CDR3 DNA sequence: TGTGCCAGCAGTTCGGCGGACTCCTTAAATGAAAAACTGTTTTTT.

This chain uses TRBV6-1 with TRBJ1-1, with TRBD1 matching over 8 bases. CDR1 and CDR2 from the germline V gene are MNHNS and SASEGT. The length of the CDR3 is 13 residues. Losses at the gene ends were 0 bases for V and 7 bases for J; bases not matched to a gene: 1. This chain's CDR3 is CASSEARGLEAFF. CDR3 DNA sequence: TGTGCCAGCAGTGAAGCCAGGGGGCTTGAAGCTTTCTTT.

The chain recombines TRBV7-2 with TRBJ1-5, with D unclear. V lost 1 base and J 3 bases, leaving 10 bases between the germline ends. This CDR3 contains 15 residues. Germline CDR1 and CDR2: SGHTA and FQGNSA. CDR3 sequence: CASSLGWATNQPQHF. CDR3 nucleotide sequence: TGTGCCAGCAGCTTAGGATGGGCTACCAATCAGCCCCAGCATTTT. Drawing the rest from reference TRBV7-2 and TRBJ1-5, the complete variable domain is GAGVSQSPSNKVTEKGKDVELRCDPISGHTALYWYRQSLGQGLEFLIYFQGNSAPDKSGLPSDRFSAERTGGSVSTLTIQRTQQEDSAVYLCASSLGWATNQPQHFGDGTRLSIL.

This clone was observed once. This rearrangement joins TRBV29-1 to TRBJ1-4; 10 nucleotides align to TRBD1. The germline CDR1 and CDR2 sequences are SQVTM and ANQGSEA. V trimming: 1 base; J trimming: 8 bases; junction bases outside the gene matches: 4. This CDR3 is 14 amino acids long. CDR3 DNA sequence: TGCAGCGTTGAAGTCGACAGGGGGCAGGAAAAACTGTTTTTT. It translates to CSVEVDRGQEKLFF.

The chain recombines TRBV5-1 with TRBJ1-1; D gene uncertain. Between the trimmed V and J ends, which lost 1 base and 2 bases, there was a span of 12 bases. From germline, CDR1 is SGHRS and CDR2 YFSETQ. This CDR3 spans 15 amino acids. CDR3 sequence reads: CASSLQIGANTEAFF. In DNA, the CDR3 is TGCGCCAGCAGCTTGCAAATAGGAGCAAACACTGAAGCTTTCTTT. The complete variable domain, with remaining parts taken from reference TRBV5-1 and TRBJ1-1, reads KAGVTQTPRYLIKTRGQQVTLSCSPISGHRSVSWYQQTPGQGLQFLFEYFSETQRNKGNFPGRFSGRQFSNSRSEMNVSTLELGDSALYLCASSLQIGANTEAFFGQGTRLTVV.

This rearrangement joins TRBV7-7 to TRBJ2-2; the match to TRBD2 covers 7 bases. The V gene end was trimmed by 1 base and the J gene end by 2 bases; junction bases not matched to a gene: 4. The CDR3 sequence is 16 residues long. Germline V gene data show CDR1 as SSHAT and CDR2 as FNYEAQ (reference sequence). The CDR3 DNA follows: TGTGCCAGCAGCTTAGAACTAGCGCTTAACACCGGGGAGCTGTTTTTT. As protein: CASSLELALNTGELFF.

The V and J genes are TRBV15 and TRBJ2-3, with 8 nucleotides matching TRBD1. Trimming removed 0 bases from V and 5 bases from J; junction bases left unmatched: 7. The CDR3 consists of 16 residues. Germline-derived CDR1 and CDR2 are LNHNV and YYDKDF (reference sequence). CDR3: CATSRDQGALVDTQYF. The CDR3, as DNA: TGTGCCACCAGCAGAGATCAGGGGGCGCTGGTAGATACGCAGTATTTT.

The chain carries TRBV19 and TRBJ1-5; the D is unclear. The germline CDR1 and CDR2 sequences are LNHDA and SQIVND (reference sequence). The CDR3 loop spans 14 amino acids. The ends were cut back, 1 base at V and 6 bases at J, with 10 bases in the middle. This chain's CDR3 is CASSIGSGFQPQHF. The DNA of the CDR3 is TGTGCCAGTAGTATAGGGTCGGGTTTTCAGCCCCAGCATTTT.

Only one count was recorded for this clone. The chain has TRBV11-3 and TRBJ2-5, with TRBD1 matching over 7 bases. The germline V gene encodes CDR1 SGHNT and CDR2 YENEEA. The CDR3 has 18 residues. Germline trimming cut 5 bases from V and 0 bases from J; bases unmatched to any gene: 15. CDR3 protein: CASSPGKTGLAYQETQYF. CDR3 DNA: TGTGCCAGCAGCCCGGGGAAGACAGGGTTGGCGTACCAAGAGACCCAGTACTTC.

Concerning this clone: Other DNA sequences in this sample translate to the same CDR3. V gene TRBV3-1 (or the pseudogene TRBV3-2) combines with J gene TRBJ2-7, with 9 bases lining up with TRBD2. This CDR3 has 15 residues. Per the germline V gene, CDR1 is LGHDT and CDR2 is YNNKEL (reference sequence). V gave up 4 bases and J gave up 2 bases; unmatched junction bases: 6. The CDR3 here is CASSPRASGAYEQYF. CDR3 coding DNA: TGTGCCAGCAGCCCGCGAGCTAGCGGGGCCTACGAGCAGTACTTC.

V usage is TRBV6-5 and J usage is TRBJ2-7; 10 bases align to TRBD1. The junction had 12 bases not matched to a gene; V was cut back by 5 bases and J by 8 bases. Germline CDR1 reads MNHEY; CDR2 reads SVGAGI. The CDR3 totals 15 residues. CDR3 DNA: TGTGCCAGCAGTACCCGGGACAGGGGCAGGGTAAAGCAGTACTTC. It codes for CASSTRDRGRVKQYF.

The chain combines TRBV24-1 with TRBJ1-2, with D possibly being TRBD1 (5 bases). Trimming took off 7 bases at V and 0 bases at J, with 8 bases between the two ends. The CDR3 sequence is 13 residues long. Germline V gene lookup returns CDR1 KGHDR and CDR2 SFDVKD. In nucleotides, the CDR3 is TGTGCCACCAGCACAGGCCCTAACTATGGCTACACCTTC. This encodes CATSTGPNYGYTF.

The chain is built from TRBV29-1 and TRBJ2-1; 15 positions match TRBD2. With V trimmed by 1 base and J by 0 bases, 4 bases remained unmatched. The CDR3 has 18 residues. CDR1 is SQVTM, CDR2 ANQGSEA, per germline. The CDR3 loop is CSVEGGLAGGSSYNEQFF. CDR3 nucleotide sequence: TGCAGCGTTGAAGGGGGACTAGCGGGAGGAAGCTCCTACAATGAGCAGTTCTTC.

This chain uses TRBV28 with TRBJ2-2; 7 bases align to TRBD2. Trimming took 2 bases from V and 5 from J; bases not matched to a gene: 11. The CDR3 is 17 residues long. Germline V gene sequence: CDR1 MDHEN, CDR2 SYDVKM. This CDR3 is CASSLPGGREITGELFF. The CDR3 DNA reads as TGTGCCAGCAGTTTACCCGGCGGGCGGGAGATAACCGGGGAGCTGTTTTTT.

This chain connects TRBV2 to TRBJ2-7; a weak D match, TRBD2 (5 bases). The V gene's germline CDR1 is SNHLY and CDR2 FYNNEI. This CDR3 has 15 residues. Trimming removed 5 bases at V and 5 bases at J, with 19 bases between. This chain's CDR3 is CASSQLSSLRNEQYF. CDR3 nucleotides: TGTGCCAGCAGTCAGTTGTCTAGCCTAAGGAACGAGCAGTACTTC.

Only one count was recorded for this clone. The chain combines TRBV27 with TRBJ1-1; a possible D gene is TRBD1 (6 bases). CDR3 length: 15 residues. Looked up from germline, CDR1 is MNHEY and CDR2 is SMNVEV (reference sequence). The V end was cut by 4 bases, the J end by 1 base, with 13 bases between. CDR3 protein: CASSSQGLRNTEAFF. CDR3 DNA sequence: TGTGCCAGCAGTTCACAGGGTCTTAGGAACACTGAAGCTTTCTTT.

In this sample, this clone turned up once. The gene calls are TRBV5-8 and TRBJ2-5; D is undetermined. This CDR3 comprises 13 residues. Looked up from germline, CDR1 is SGHTS and CDR2 is YDEGEE. The germline V and J ends were trimmed by 0 bases and 5 bases, with 8 bases remaining between them. The CDR3 sequence is CASSLAARETQYF. The CDR3 nucleotides read TGTGCCAGCAGCTTGGCGGCTAGGGAGACCCAGTACTTC. Together with reference TRBV5-8 and TRBJ2-5, the CDR3 gives the full variable domain: EAGVTQSPTHLIKTRGQQATLRCSPISGHTSVYWYQQALGLGLQFLLWYDEGEERNRGNFPPRFSGRQFPNYSSELNVNALELEDSALYLCASSLAARETQYFGPGTRLLVL.